This T cell receptor (beta chain) was observed in a study of T cells expressing NK-cell markers. For TCR beta, cDNA was produced by 5'RACE template switching with UMIs. TCRdb reworked the 5' RACE reads into one entry per CDR3 protein, no DNA. The sample table includes approximately 440,000 distinct CDR3 sequences. With respect to this clonotype: Its antigen is unknown.

Study-wide points: Four donors likewise had their CD3+CD56-NKG2C+ fraction led by these clonotypes. NKG2C+ dominant clonotype frequencies in about 6 donors were roughly 1.0-7.0% of CD8+ T cells.

The CDR3 covers 16 residues. Germline V gives CDR1 SGDLS, CDR2 YYNGEE. This receptor was taken from a woman in her forties or fifties in good health. Material for sequencing was blood T cells: a sorted CD56 or NKG2C T cell subset, CD4+ or CD8+ T cells, or bulk PBMC T cells (not recorded which). This sequence joins TRBV9 and TRBJ2-1; TCRdb proposes TRBD2, but this gene call is untestable without DNA. The CDR3 protein is CASSVGLAKSYNEQFF.